This T cell receptor beta chain emerged from a study of OX40 agonist ivuxolimab in advanced cancers. TCRdb's copy holds only in-frame clones and misses some; the assay was immunoSEQ multiplex PCR. The table lists under 80,000 clones, approximately 81% of them singletons. This clone appeared once. The CDR3 sequence is 15 residues long. In germline, CDR1 is MNHEY, CDR2 SMNVEV (reference sequence). Trimming took off 11 bases at V and 7 bases at J, with 24 bases between the two ends. Sequenced material: CD4+ or CD8+ T cells sorted from blood, taken in a trial of the OX40 agonist ivuxolimab. V and J are TRBV27 and TRBJ1-3; D is unresolved. This receptor was taken from an adult with an advanced solid tumor such as melanoma, head and neck, liver or kidney cancer. CDR3 residues: CASKKGLGVGNTIYF. The CDR3 DNA reads TGTGCCTCAAAGAAGGGCCTTGGGGTTGGGAACACCATATATTTT.